The count of the clone carrying this TCR beta chain is one. This sample was included in a study of OX40 agonist ivuxolimab in advanced cancers. Study at large: Ivuxolimab is a fully human IgG2 antibody that activates OX40 (CD134). At 0.01 to 10 mg/kg, ivuxolimab was administered intravenously to patients every 2 weeks.

Assay used: immunoSEQ multiplex PCR; TCRdb lists only in-frame clones, some missing. The sample has tens of thousands of clones, just under 85% seen once. V was pared by 5 bases and J by 0 bases, with 12 bases of the junction left unmatched. This CDR3 has 17 residues. The V gene's germline CDR1 is LNHDA and CDR2 SQIVND (reference sequence). The rearrangement uses TRBV19 and TRBJ1-1; 7 bases match TRBD1. The clonotype originates from an adult with an advanced solid tumor such as melanoma, head and neck, liver or kidney cancer. The source was CD4+ or CD8+ T cells sorted from blood, collected in a trial of the OX40 agonist ivuxolimab. CDR3 protein: CASSLILGTEMNTEAFF. For the CDR3, the DNA is TGTGCCAGTAGTTTGATCCTAGGGACAGAGATGAACACTGAAGCTTTCTTT. Variable domain in full (rest from reference TRBV19 and TRBJ1-1): DGGITQSPKYLFRKEGQNVTLSCEQNLNHDAMYWYRQDPGQGLRLIYYSQIVNDFQKGDIAEGYSVSREKKESFPLTVTSAQKNPTAFYLCASSLILGTEMNTEAFFGQGTRLTVV.